The 7 T cell receptor beta chains reported below all come from one sample, sequenced in a study of T cells expressing NK-cell markers. Each CDR3 protein gets one entry in TCRdb, which reprocessed the 5' RACE reads and gives no DNA. The clone table shows hundreds of thousands of distinct CDR3 sequences, with the ten largest holding approximately 3.6%. Sequenced: blood T cells: a sorted CD56 or NKG2C T cell subset, CD4+ or CD8+ T cells, or bulk PBMC T cells (not recorded which). These TCRs come from a man aged 18-30 years in good health.

This rearrangement joins TRBV5-5 to TRBJ2-2; the D call of TRBD2 rests on TCRdb alone, since no DNA is present to check it. Germline V gene sequence: CDR1 SGHKS, CDR2 YYEKEE (reference sequence). The CDR3 is 16 amino acids. CDR3 in amino acids: CASSFTSGSITGELFF.

This CDR3 reads CATSTEGTGELFF. The rearrangement links TRBV24-1 to TRBJ2-2; checking the TCRdb D call of TRBD1 is not possible without DNA. Germline V lookup: CDR1 KGHDR, CDR2 SFDVKD. CDR3 size: 13 residues.

The chain employs TRBV21-1 and TRBJ2-5; TCRdb's D call, TRBD2, is unchecked because there is no DNA. TRBV21-1 is designated a pseudogene. The CDR3 length is 16 residues. The CDR3 here is CASTRTSGSFRETQYF.

V usage is TRBV6-1 and J usage is TRBJ2-2; TCRdb's D call, TRBD2, is unchecked because there is no DNA. CDR3 size: 17 residues. CDR1 and CDR2 (germline): MNHNS, SASEGT. The CDR3 reads CASSQRRGEGNTGELFF.

The V call is TRBV5-6, the J call TRBJ2-7; TCRdb returns TRBD2, unconfirmable since there is no DNA. The CDR3 is 16 residues long. Per the germline V gene, CDR1 is SGHDT and CDR2 is YYEEEE. CDR3 in amino acids: CASSPRTSGVPYEQYF.

This rearrangement joins TRBV18 to TRBJ1-1; TCRdb calls TRBD1, which cannot be checked without DNA. This CDR3 spans 15 amino acids. Per germline, CDR1 KGHSH and CDR2 LQKENI. CDR3 sequence reads: CASSPLDSPDTEAFF. Full variable domain (remainder filled in from reference TRBV18 and TRBJ1-1): NAGVMQNPRHLVRRRGQEARLRCSPMKGHSHVYWYRQLPEEGLKFMVYLQKENIIDESGMPKERFSAEFPKEGPSILRIQQVVRGDSAAYFCASSPLDSPDTEAFFGQGTRLTVV.

The chain links TRBV6-1 to TRBJ2-2; lacking DNA, the TRBD2 call made by TCRdb goes unchecked. Germline values: CDR1 MNHNS, CDR2 SASEGT. The CDR3 runs 17 residues. The CDR3 loop is CASSRWGTAANTGELFF.